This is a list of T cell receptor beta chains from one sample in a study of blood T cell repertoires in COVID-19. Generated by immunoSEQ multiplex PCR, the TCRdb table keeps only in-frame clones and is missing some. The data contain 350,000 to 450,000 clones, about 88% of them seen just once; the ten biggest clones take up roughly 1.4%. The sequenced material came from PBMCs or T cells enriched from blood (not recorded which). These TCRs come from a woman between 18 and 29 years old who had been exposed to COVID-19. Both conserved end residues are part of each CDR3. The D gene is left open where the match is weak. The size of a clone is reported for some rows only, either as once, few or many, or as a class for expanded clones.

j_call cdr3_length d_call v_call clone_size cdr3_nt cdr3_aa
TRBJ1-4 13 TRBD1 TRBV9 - TGTGCCAGCAGAGGACAGGGGTTGGAAAAACTGTTTTTT CASRGQGLEKLFF
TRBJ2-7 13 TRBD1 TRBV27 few TGTGCCAGCATGACAGGGGGCGCGGGGGAGCAGTACTTC CASMTGGAGEQYF
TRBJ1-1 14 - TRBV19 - TGTGCCAGTAGGTACCGGTTAATGAACACTGAAGCTTTCTTT CASRYRLMNTEAFF
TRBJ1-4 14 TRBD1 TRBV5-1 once TGCGCCAGCAGCCCTGGGGACAGTAATGAAAAACTGTTTTTT CASSPGDSNEKLFF
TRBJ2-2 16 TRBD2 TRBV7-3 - TGTGCCAGCAGCTCCGGACTAGCGGGGAACACCGGGGAGCTGTTTTTT CASSSGLAGNTGELFF
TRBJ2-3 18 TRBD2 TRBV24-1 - TGTGCCACCAGTGACTCGGGACTAGCGGGAGGGCGGACAGATACGCAGTATTTT CATSDSGLAGGRTDTQYF
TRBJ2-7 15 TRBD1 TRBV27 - TGTGCCAGCAGTTCGACCGACAGGGTCTGGGTTGAGCAGTACTTC CASSSTDRVWVEQYF
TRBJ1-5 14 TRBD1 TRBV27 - TGTGCCAGCAGCAAAGGGGACAGTCATCAGCCCCAGCATTTT CASSKGDSHQPQHF
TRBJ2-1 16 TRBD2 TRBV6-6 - TGTGCCAGCAGCCGATCTAGCGGCCCCTCCTACAATGAGCAGTTCTTC CASSRSSGPSYNEQFF
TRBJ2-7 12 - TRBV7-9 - TGTGCCAGCAGCTTAGCGGCGGGAGAGCAGTACTTC CASSLAAGEQYF
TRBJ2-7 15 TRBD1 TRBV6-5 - TGTGCCAGCAGTTACTCCACAGGGGATATCGACGAGCAGTACTTC CASSYSTGDIDEQYF
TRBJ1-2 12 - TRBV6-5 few TGTGCCAGCACAGGTGCTAACTATGGCTACACCTTC CASTGANYGYTF
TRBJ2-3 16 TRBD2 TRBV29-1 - TGCAGCGCAGGAGGACTAGCCGGGGGGAAACCAGATACGCAGTATTTT CSAGGLAGGKPDTQYF
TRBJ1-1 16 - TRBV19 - TGTGCCAGTAGTATAGATCCAGGGGCAGAGTACACTGAAGCTTTCTTT CASSIDPGAEYTEAFF
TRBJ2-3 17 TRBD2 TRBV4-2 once TGTGCCAGCAGCCAAGATGAGCGGGGTACTAGCACAGATACGCAGTATTTT CASSQDERGTSTDTQYF
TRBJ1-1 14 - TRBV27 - TGTGCCAGCAGTTTATTCTCGGGTAGCGCTGAAGCTTTCTTT CASSLFSGSAEAFF
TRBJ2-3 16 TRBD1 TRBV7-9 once TGTGCCAGCAGCTTGATCGGACAGGGGGGCACAGATACGCAGTATTTT CASSLIGQGGTDTQYF
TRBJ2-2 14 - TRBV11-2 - TGTGCCAGCCTCCACTGGGGCTACACCGGGGAGCTGTTTTTT CASLHWGYTGELFF
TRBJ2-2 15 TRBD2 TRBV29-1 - TGCAGCGGTTACCGGGGGGGGCCAGACACCGGGGAGCTGTTTTTT CSGYRGGPDTGELFF
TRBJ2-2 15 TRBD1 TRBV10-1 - TGCGCCTCGTGGCCTGGGACAGGGCTTAACGGGGAGCTGTTTTTT CASWPGTGLNGELFF
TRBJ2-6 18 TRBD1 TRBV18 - TGTGCCAGCTCACTTAGACAGGGTACTAGTTCTGGGGCCAACGTCCTGACTTTC CASSLRQGTSSGANVLTF
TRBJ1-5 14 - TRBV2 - TGTGCCAGCAGTGTTGTCAGGGGTGACCAGCCCCAGCATTTT CASSVVRGDQPQHF
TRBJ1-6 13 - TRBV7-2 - TGTGCCAGCAGCTTAGAGGGAGGTTCACCCCTCCACTTT CASSLEGGSPLHF
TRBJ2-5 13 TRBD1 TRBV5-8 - TGTGCCAGCAGCAGGGACAGGGCGGGGACCCAGTACTTC CASSRDRAGTQYF
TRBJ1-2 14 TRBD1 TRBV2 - TGTGCCAGCCCACCGGGACAGGGCGGATATGGCTACACCTTC CASPPGQGGYGYTF
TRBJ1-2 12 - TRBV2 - TGTGCCATCCAGGGGCAGGGAAATGGCTACACCTTC CAIQGQGNGYTF
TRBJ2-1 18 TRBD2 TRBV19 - TGTGCCAGTAGAACGTCCCGGACTAGCGGGGCCACCTACAATGAGCAGTTCTTC CASRTSRTSGATYNEQFF
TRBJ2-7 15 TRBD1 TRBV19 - TGTGCCAGTAGTAAACCGGGACAGGGGGTCTACGAGCAGTACTTC CASSKPGQGVYEQYF